Listed below are T cell receptor beta chains from one sample, sequenced in a study of T cell changes during pregnancy in multiple sclerosis. Method: immunoSEQ multiplex PCR; TCRdb's copy keeps in-frame clones and lacks some. The sample lists under 65,000 clones, over 85% seen once, with about 2.5% in the top ten. Sample: CD8+ T cells from peripheral blood mononuclear cells, taken in the third trimester of pregnancy. These receptors originate from a female donor with multiple sclerosis, enrolled in a pregnancy study. Each CDR3 is given with its conserved first and last residue. The order of the fields is J gene, D gene, V gene, clone size, CDR3 protein. D genes are given only for firm matches. Part of the rows lack a size; the others show once, few, many or a class for expanded clones.

TRBJ2-2,TRBD1,TRBV9,.,CASSVPGTGSAGELFF
TRBJ2-7,TRBD1,TRBV7-2,.,CASSPPRGTASYEQYF
TRBJ2-1,TRBD2,TRBV2,.,CASVGLAGRGDEQFF
TRBJ1-1,.,TRBV19,.,CASSMATEAFF
TRBJ2-1,TRBD2,TRBV9,.,CASSVGAGGIPYNEQFF
TRBJ2-1,.,TRBV27,once,CASRATSNEQFF
TRBJ2-1,TRBD2,TRBV10-2,.,CASSLSGRREQFF
TRBJ2-7,TRBD1,TRBV9,.,CASSVEGTGRGYEQYF
TRBJ2-1,.,TRBV29-1,.,CSVAGNEQFF
TRBJ2-7,TRBD2,TRBV7-2,.,CASSRHLAGGPTYEQYF
TRBJ2-2,TRBD2,TRBV9,.,CASSWPKGLANTGELFF
TRBJ2-2,.,TRBV6-4,.,CASSVMAGSTGELFF
TRBJ2-7,TRBD2,TRBV7-9,.,CASSTRTSGTVEQYF
TRBJ1-2,.,TRBV9,.,CASSPGRGSYGYTF
TRBJ2-1,.,TRBV27,.,CASSPHRERSSYNEQFF
TRBJ1-2,.,TRBV15,.,CATSRDRGAGATYGYTF
TRBJ2-1,TRBD2,TRBV5-4,once,CASSLKRETYNEQFF
TRBJ1-1,.,TRBV19,.,CASSATGFSEAFF
TRBJ1-4,TRBD1,TRBV13,.,CASSSGDSLNEKLFF
TRBJ2-7,TRBD1,TRBV12-5,.,CASGPTGTGIYEQYF
TRBJ2-7,TRBD2,TRBV7-2,.,CASSLLAGGPGEQYF
TRBJ1-5,.,TRBV2,.,CASRVSGGQPQHF
TRBJ2-1,TRBD1,TRBV29-1,.,CSLRTGLGNEQFF
TRBJ2-1,TRBD2,TRBV7-9,.,CASLAGAGGLGNEQFF
TRBJ2-3,TRBD1,TRBV5-1,.,CASFPGTAPVDTQYF
TRBJ1-5,TRBD1,TRBV6-1,.,CASSDGPGQYNQPQHF